These T cell receptor beta chains were read from a single sample in a study of human T cells and chemical hapten exposure. Via MiXCR, TCRdb re-called the RACE reads, giving one row per CDR3 protein. The table has over 300,000 distinct CDR3 sequences, less than 6.5% seen once. Source: whole blood, taken in connection with sensitization to the hapten diphenylcyclopropenone (DPC). The receptors originated from a woman in her forties or fifties with alopecia areata. Some clones in this sample may be carry-over from other donors' samples. The CDR3 runs from the conserved cysteine through the conserved F or W. A D gene is named only where the DNA matches it firmly. Expanded clones are given a class, and other clones once, few, many or no size at all.

.	many	TRBV27	TRBJ2-7	CASSFRETSREQYF	TGTGCCAGCAGTTTTCGGGAAACGTCTCGGGAGCAGTACTTC
.	many	TRBV7-3	TRBJ2-6	CASSLRLGQGSSGANVLTF	TGTGCCAGCAGCCTACGGTTGGGCCAGGGAAGCTCTGGGGCCAACGTCCTGACTTTC
.	few	TRBV7-9	TRBJ2-7	CASSTPGGDFYEQYF	TGTGCCAGCAGCACTCCTGGCGGGGACTTCTACGAGCAGTACTTC
TRBD2	.	TRBV19	TRBJ2-2	CASKGREGRTGELFF	TGTGCCAGTAAAGGCCGGGAGGGCCGCACCGGGGAGCTGTTTTTT
.	.	TRBV29-1	TRBJ1-1	CSAPPWGVNTEAFF	TGCAGCGCCCCTCCCTGGGGGGTGAACACTGAAGCTTTCTTT
TRBD2	many	TRBV7-9	TRBJ2-3	CASTRRGESRTDTQYF	TGTGCCAGCACCCGTCGGGGGGAGTCTCGCACAGATACGCAGTATTTT
.	many	TRBV28	TRBJ1-2	CASSLAGSDYGYTF	TGTGCCAGCAGTTTGGCAGGGTCTGACTATGGCTACACCTTC
.	many	TRBV9	TRBJ2-7	CASSEGRDYEQYF	TGTGCCAGCAGCGAAGGACGGGACTACGAGCAGTACTTC
.	.	TRBV3-1	TRBJ1-2	CASAETGTKYYGYTF	TGTGCCAGTGCCGAAACCGGGACAAAGTACTATGGCTACACCTTC
TRBD1	few	TRBV29-1	TRBJ1-2	CSIDRGRDGYTF	TGCAGCATAGACAGGGGGCGCGATGGCTACACCTTC
TRBD1	many	TRBV6-6	TRBJ1-4	CASTPLGTGHEKLFF	TGTGCCAGCACCCCATTGGGGACAGGGCATGAAAAACTGTTTTTT
.	.	TRBV2	TRBJ2-3	CVVSGRDTQYF	TGTGTCGTCTCCGGGCGGGATACGCAGTATTTT
.	few	TRBV6-6	TRBJ2-7	CASSYLQGLSYEQYF	TGTGCCAGCAGTTACCTCCAGGGCTTGTCCTACGAGCAGTACTTC
.	many	TRBV6-5	TRBJ2-3	CASSYSTGPQYF	TGTGCCAGCAGTTACTCTACCGGGCCGCAGTATTTT
.	many	TRBV6-5	TRBJ2-6	CASRSFDSGANVLTF	TGTGCCAGCAGGTCCTTTGACTCTGGGGCCAACGTCCTGACTTTC
.	many	TRBV29-1	TRBJ2-3	CSVDHGPRTDTQYF	TGCAGCGTTGACCACGGACCAAGGACAGATACGCAGTATTTT
.	many	TRBV11-2	TRBJ2-3	CASSLLQRYTQYF	TGTGCCAGCAGCTTACTCCAGCGGTATACGCAGTATTTT
TRBD2	many	TRBV10-2	TRBJ2-1	CASSQPKGRASNEQFF	TGCGCCAGCAGCCAGCCAAAGGGGAGGGCCAGCAATGAGCAGTTCTTC
.	many	TRBV29-1	TRBJ2-5	CSVEGALGPPPSETQYF	TGCAGCGTTGAAGGGGCTTTGGGACCACCACCCAGCGAGACCCAGTACTTC
.	many	TRBV18	TRBJ2-3	CASSPEKGGSDTQYF	TGTGCCAGCTCACCGGAGAAGGGGGGGTCAGATACGCAGTATTTT
.	few	TRBV9	TRBJ1-3	CASSGYGNTIYF	TGTGCCAGCAGCGGTTATGGAAACACCATATATTTT
.	.	TRBV6-1	TRBJ1-2	CASSDPGLDYGYTF	TGTGCCAGCAGTGATCCAGGCCTCGACTATGGCTACACCTTC
.	many	TRBV2	TRBJ2-2	CASSEAETGELFF	TGTGCCAGCAGTGAAGCGGAGACAGGGGAGCTGTTTTTT
TRBD2	many	TRBV18	TRBJ2-7	CASSPLPAGGPYEQYF	TGTGCCAGCTCACCATTACCTGCGGGGGGTCCCTACGAGCAGTACTTC
.	many	TRBV4-3	TRBJ2-5	CASSPRLIETQYF	TGCGCCAGCAGCCCCCGCCTGATAGAGACCCAGTACTTC
.	many	TRBV29-1	TRBJ2-6	CSVEHGRGGSGANVLTF	TGCAGCGTTGAACACGGCAGGGGAGGCTCTGGGGCCAACGTCCTGACTTTC
.	.	TRBV3-1	TRBJ2-3	CASSFRTASTDTQYF	TGTGCCAGCAGCTTCCGGACAGCCAGCACAGATACGCAGTATTTT
.	many	TRBV4-2	TRBJ2-7	CASSQDQGEEQYF	TGTGCCAGCAGCCAAGATCAAGGGGAGGAGCAGTACTTC
.	.	TRBV29-1	TRBJ2-4	CSVEEGQPRAKNIQYF	TGCAGCGTTGAAGAAGGGCAGCCTAGAGCCAAAAACATTCAGTACTTC
TRBD2	few	TRBV9	TRBJ2-1	CASSFLAGGSNEQFF	TGTGCCAGCAGCTTCTTAGCGGGAGGTAGCAATGAGCAGTTCTTC
.	few	TRBV28	TRBJ1-3	CASTQTATIYF	TGTGCCAGCACCCAGACGGCCACCATATATTTT
TRBD2	many	TRBV5-1	TRBJ2-5	CASSFGGGQETQYF	TGCGCCAGCAGCTTCGGCGGGGGCCAAGAGACCCAGTACTTC
TRBD1	many	TRBV6-5	TRBJ2-5	CATGTAQETQYF	TGTGCCACCGGGACAGCCCAAGAGACCCAGTACTTC
.	many	TRBV12-3/TRBV12-4	TRBJ2-1	CASSLGGRNEQFF	TGTGCCAGCAGTTTAGGGGGGAGGAATGAGCAGTTCTTC
.	few	TRBV6-1	TRBJ1-4	CASIEGATNEKLFF	TGTGCCAGCATCGAAGGAGCAACTAATGAAAAACTGTTTTTT
.	few	TRBV7-9	TRBJ2-3	CASSLFGADTQYF	TGTGCCAGCAGCCTGTTTGGAGCAGATACGCAGTATTTT
.	many	TRBV7-2	TRBJ2-1	CASSPAGTAFGAEQFF	TGTGCCAGCAGCCCTGCCGGGACTGCATTTGGGGCTGAGCAGTTCTTC
TRBD2	few	TRBV6-1	TRBJ2-1	CASSGDYDEQFF	TGTGCCAGCAGTGGGGACTACGATGAGCAGTTCTTC
TRBD2	many	TRBV20-1	TRBJ2-7	CSGLPDAGRGSSYEQYF	TGCAGCGGGCTCCCGGATGCGGGGCGGGGGAGCTCCTACGAGCAGTACTTC
TRBD1	many	TRBV9	TRBJ2-7	CASSEGGQAYEQYF	TGTGCCAGCAGCGAAGGGGGACAGGCCTACGAGCAGTACTTC
.	few	TRBV5-1	TRBJ2-5	CASSLDPGFYQETQYF	TGCGCCAGCAGCTTGGACCCGGGTTTTTACCAAGAGACCCAGTACTTC